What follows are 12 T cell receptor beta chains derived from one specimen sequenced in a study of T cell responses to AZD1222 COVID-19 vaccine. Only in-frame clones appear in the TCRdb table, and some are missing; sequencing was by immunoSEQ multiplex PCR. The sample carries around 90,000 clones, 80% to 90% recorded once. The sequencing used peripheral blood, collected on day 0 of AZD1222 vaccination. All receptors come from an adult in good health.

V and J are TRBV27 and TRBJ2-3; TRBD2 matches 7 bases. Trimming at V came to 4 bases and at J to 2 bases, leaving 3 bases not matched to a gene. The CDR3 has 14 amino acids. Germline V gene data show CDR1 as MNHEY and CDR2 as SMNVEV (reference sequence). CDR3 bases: TGTGCCAGCAGTTGGACTAGGGACACAGATACGCAGTATTTT. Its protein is CASSWTRDTDTQYF.

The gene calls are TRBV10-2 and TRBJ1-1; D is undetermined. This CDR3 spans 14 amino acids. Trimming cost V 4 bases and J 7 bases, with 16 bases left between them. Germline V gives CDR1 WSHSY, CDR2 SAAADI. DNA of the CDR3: TGCGCCAGCAGTGCTGGCCCCAACCCCTATGAAGCTTTCTTT. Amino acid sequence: CASSAGPNPYEAFF.

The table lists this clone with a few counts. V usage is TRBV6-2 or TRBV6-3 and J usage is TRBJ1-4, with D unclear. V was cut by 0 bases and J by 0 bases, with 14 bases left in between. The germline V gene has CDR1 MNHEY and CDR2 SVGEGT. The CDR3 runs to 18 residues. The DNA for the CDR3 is TGTGCCAGCAGTTACTCGATGAGGGTCCGCGCAACTAATGAAAAACTGTTTTTT. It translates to CASSYSMRVRATNEKLFF.

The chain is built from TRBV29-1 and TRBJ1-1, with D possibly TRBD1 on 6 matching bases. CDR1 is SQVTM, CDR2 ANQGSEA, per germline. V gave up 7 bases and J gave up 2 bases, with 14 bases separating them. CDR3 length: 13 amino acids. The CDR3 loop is CSGAGGPNTEAFF. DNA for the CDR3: TGCAGCGGGGCCGGGGGCCCAAACACTGAAGCTTTCTTT.

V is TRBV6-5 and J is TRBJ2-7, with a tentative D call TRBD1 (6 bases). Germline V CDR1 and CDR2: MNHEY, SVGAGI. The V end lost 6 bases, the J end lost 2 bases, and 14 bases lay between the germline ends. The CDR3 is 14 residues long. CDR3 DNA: TGTGCCAGCAGCCGAGGGGACATCACCTACGAGCAGTACTTC. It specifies CASSRGDITYEQYF.

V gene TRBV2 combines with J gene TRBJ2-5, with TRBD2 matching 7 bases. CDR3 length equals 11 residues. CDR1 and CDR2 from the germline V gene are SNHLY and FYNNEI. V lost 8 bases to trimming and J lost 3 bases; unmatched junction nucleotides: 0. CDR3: CASGTKETQYF. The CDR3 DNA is TGTGCCAGCGGGACTAAAGAGACCCAGTACTTC.

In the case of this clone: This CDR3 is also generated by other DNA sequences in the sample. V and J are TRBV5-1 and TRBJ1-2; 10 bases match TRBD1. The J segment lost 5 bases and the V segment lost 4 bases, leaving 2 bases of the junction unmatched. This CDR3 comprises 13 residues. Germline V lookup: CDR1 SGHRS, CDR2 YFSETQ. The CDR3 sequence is CASSGTGAYGYTF. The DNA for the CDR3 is TGCGCCAGCAGCGGGACAGGGGCATATGGCTACACCTTC.

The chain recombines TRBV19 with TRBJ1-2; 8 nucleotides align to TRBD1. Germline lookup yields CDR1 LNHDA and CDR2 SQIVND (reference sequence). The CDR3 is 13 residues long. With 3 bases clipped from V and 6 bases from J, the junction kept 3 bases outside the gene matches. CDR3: CASSIQGADGYTF. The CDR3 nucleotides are TGTGCCAGTAGTATTCAGGGGGCGGATGGCTACACCTTC. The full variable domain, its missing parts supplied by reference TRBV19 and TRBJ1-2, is DGGITQSPKYLFRKEGQNVTLSCEQNLNHDAMYWYRQDPGQGLRLIYYSQIVNDFQKGDIAEGYSVSREKKESFPLTVTSAQKNPTAFYLCASSIQGADGYTFGSGTRLTVV.

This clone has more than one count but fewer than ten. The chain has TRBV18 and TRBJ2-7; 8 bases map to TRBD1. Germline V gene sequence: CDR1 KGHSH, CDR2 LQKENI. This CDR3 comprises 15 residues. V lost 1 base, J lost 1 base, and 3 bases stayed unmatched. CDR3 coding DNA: TGTGCCAGCTCACCACGGACAGGGACTTCCTACGAGCAGTACTTC. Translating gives CASSPRTGTSYEQYF.

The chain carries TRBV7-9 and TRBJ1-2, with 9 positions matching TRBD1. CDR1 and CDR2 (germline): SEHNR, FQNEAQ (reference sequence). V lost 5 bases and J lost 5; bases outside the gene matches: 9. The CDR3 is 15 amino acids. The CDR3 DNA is TGTGCCAGCAGCCCATGGGACAGGGCCTTTTATGGCTACACCTTC. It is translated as CASSPWDRAFYGYTF. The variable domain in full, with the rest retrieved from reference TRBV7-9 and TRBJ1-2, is DTGVSQNPRHKITKRGQNVTFRCDPISEHNRLYWYRQTLGQGPEFLTYFQNEAQLEKSRLLSDRFSAERPKGSFSTLEIQRTEQGDSAMYLCASSPWDRAFYGYTFGSGTRLTVV.

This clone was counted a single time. The CDR3 spells CASSLGTGDTEAFF. CDR3 DNA sequence: TGTGCCAGCAGCTTAGGGACAGGCGACACTGAAGCTTTCTTT. J is TRBJ1-1 and V is TRBV7-2; 7 positions match TRBD1. V lost 1 base, J lost 3 bases, and 2 bases stayed unmatched. Germline assignment: CDR1 SGHTA and CDR2 FQGNSA. The length of the CDR3 is 14 residues.

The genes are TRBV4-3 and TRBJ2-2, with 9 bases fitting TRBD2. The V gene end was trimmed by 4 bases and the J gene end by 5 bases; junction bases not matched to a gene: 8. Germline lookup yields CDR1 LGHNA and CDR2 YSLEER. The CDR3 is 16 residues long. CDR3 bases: TGCGCCAGCAGCCCCCGGCGGGAGGGAAGTACCGGGGAGCTGTTTTTT. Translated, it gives CASSPRREGSTGELFF.